What follows are 28 T cell receptor beta chains derived from one specimen sequenced in a study of T cell responses to AZD1222 COVID-19 vaccine. TCRdb's table, derived via immunoSEQ multiplex PCR, lists solely in-frame clones and lacks some. The sample consists of 150,000 or so clones, 91% of them appearing once. The sample was peripheral blood, taken 28 days after the second AZD1222 dose. The receptors here all came from an adult who received the AZD1222 COVID-19 vaccine.

The gene calls are TRBV4-1 and TRBJ2-5; weak D call: TRBD2 (6 bases). The CDR3 is 14 residues long. The V and J ends lost 1 base and 2 bases respectively, with 8 bases between them. Germline CDR1 reads MGHRA; CDR2 reads YSYEKL. CDR3 sequence reads: CASSQVGTQETQYF. The CDR3, as DNA: TGCGCCAGCAGCCAAGTTGGGACTCAAGAGACCCAGTACTTC.

V gene TRBV30 combines with J gene TRBJ2-1, with TRBD1 matching over 7 bases. Germline CDR1 GTSNPN, CDR2 SVGIG (reference sequence). This CDR3 comprises 15 residues. With 0 bases clipped from V and 4 bases from J, the junction kept 6 bases outside the gene matches. The CDR3 bases are TGTGCCTGGAGTGTGGTTTCGGGACAGTACAATGAGCAGTTCTTC. This gives the protein CAWSVVSGQYNEQFF.

This chain connects TRBV29-1 to TRBJ2-3, with 8 bases that match TRBD2. This CDR3 has 13 residues. V gave up 7 bases and J gave up 0 bases; unmatched junction bases: 3. The V gene's germline CDR1 is SQVTM and CDR2 ANQGSEA. The CDR3 region is CSALAGSTDTQYF. CDR3 nucleotides: TGCAGCGCTCTAGCGGGTAGCACAGATACGCAGTATTTT.

The V call is TRBV7-2, the J call TRBJ1-5; D gene uncertain. V was shortened by 0 bases and J by 5 bases, with 17 bases between the two germline ends. The CDR3 runs 17 residues. Germline V gene lookup returns CDR1 SGHTA and CDR2 FQGNSA. The CDR3: CASSLALAGTADQPQHF. In DNA, the CDR3 is TGTGCCAGCAGCTTAGCGCTTGCAGGAACCGCCGATCAGCCCCAGCATTTT.

The rearrangement links TRBV29-1 to TRBJ2-1; D perhaps matches TRBD2 (5 bases). The length of the CDR3 is 12 residues. From germline, CDR1 is SQVTM and CDR2 ANQGSEA. V was trimmed by 4 bases and J by 12 bases, leaving 16 bases between them. The CDR3 is CSVVEGVGRQFF. The CDR3 DNA reads as TGCAGCGTTGTCGAGGGTGTGGGGAGGCAGTTCTTC.

The chain couples TRBV7-9 to TRBJ1-5; 8 nucleotides match TRBD1. CDR1 is SEHNR, CDR2 FQNEAQ, per germline (reference sequence). The CDR3 is 13 amino acids. V shed 7 bases and J 4 bases; nucleotides not matched to a gene: 3. In DNA form, the CDR3 reads TGTGCCAGCAACGGACAGGGAAATCAGCCCCAGCATTTT. It encodes CASNGQGNQPQHF.

Only one count was recorded for this clone. This sequence joins TRBV5-4 and TRBJ2-7, with 10 bases lining up with TRBD2. Per germline, CDR1 SGHNT and CDR2 YYREEE (reference sequence). The CDR3 sequence is 16 residues long. The J segment lost 2 bases and the V segment lost 0 bases, leaving 5 bases of the junction unmatched. In DNA, the CDR3 is TGTGCCAGCAGCTTGGGGCTAGCGGGGGTTACCTACGAGCAGTACTTC. This encodes CASSLGLAGVTYEQYF.

The J gene is TRBJ2-3, the V gene TRBV24-1, with 10 bases fitting TRBD2. CDR3 length: 16 residues. V trimming: 3 bases; J trimming: 1 base; junction bases outside the gene matches: 3. Germline V gene sequence: CDR1 KGHDR, CDR2 SFDVKD. The CDR3 reads CATSDPAGGGTDTQYF. For the CDR3, the DNA is TGTGCCACCAGTGATCCAGCGGGGGGGGGCACAGATACGCAGTATTTT.

The rearrangement joins TRBV6-5 to TRBJ2-3; no clear D. The CDR3 extends over 15 amino acids. Germline V CDR1 and CDR2: MNHEY, SVGAGI. The germline V and J ends were trimmed by 2 bases and 1 base, with 10 bases remaining between them. CDR3 DNA sequence: TGTGCCAGCAGTTACGGAATAGCAGGCACAGATACGCAGTATTTT. Residues: CASSYGIAGTDTQYF.

V gene TRBV5-1 combines with J gene TRBJ2-2, with 10 positions matching TRBD1. Germline V CDR1 and CDR2: SGHRS, YFSETQ. This CDR3 has 15 amino acids. Trimming removed 4 bases from V and 5 bases from J; junction bases left unmatched: 5. CDR3 protein: CASSTGQGGTGELFF. The DNA for the CDR3 is TGCGCCAGCAGCACCGGACAGGGGGGAACCGGGGAGCTGTTTTTT.

This clone was counted only a few times. DNA of the CDR3: TGTGCCAGCTCACCGCTACCGGGACAGGGTAACACTGAAGCTTTCTTT. It translates to CASSPLPGQGNTEAFF. The chain combines TRBV18 with TRBJ1-1; 9 bases are shared with TRBD1. Trimming at V came to 3 bases and at J to 2 bases, leaving 7 bases not matched to a gene. In germline, CDR1 is KGHSH, CDR2 LQKENI. CDR3 length equals 16 residues.

The chain combines TRBV7-8 with TRBJ1-1; maybe TRBD1 (5 bases). V lost 2 bases and J 5 bases, leaving 18 bases between the germline ends. CDR1 is SGHVS and CDR2 is FQNEAQ in the germline V gene. CDR3 length: 16 residues. For the CDR3, the DNA is TGTGCCAGCAGCTTACCCGCTGGGGGTCGGAGGACTGAAGCTTTCTTT. It codes for CASSLPAGGRRTEAFF.

The J gene is TRBJ1-1, the V gene TRBV11-2, with D perhaps matching TRBD1 (5 bases). The CDR3 covers 12 residues. V was cut by 1 base and J by 7 bases, with 7 bases left in between. From germline, CDR1 is SGHAT and CDR2 FQNNGV. In DNA form, the CDR3 reads TGTGCCAGCAGCTTAGCGGGGCGTGAAGCTTTCTTT. This gives the protein CASSLAGREAFF.

The rearrangement links TRBV7-2 to TRBJ1-2, with TRBD1 as a possible D gene (5 bases). The germline V gene has CDR1 SGHTA and CDR2 FQGNSA. V was cut by 1 base and J by 4 bases, with 7 bases left in between. This CDR3 spans 13 amino acids. The CDR3 coding sequence is TGTGCCAGCAGCTTAGGGGGGGTCTATGGCTACACCTTC. Translating gives CASSLGGVYGYTF.

This rearrangement joins TRBV7-9 to TRBJ1-5; D remains unclear. Germline loops: CDR1 SEHNR, CDR2 FQNEAQ (reference sequence). V lost 5 bases and J 4 bases, leaving 12 bases between the germline ends. This CDR3 has 14 amino acids. The CDR3 region is CASSQDGPNQPQHF. CDR3 bases: TGTGCCAGCAGCCAGGACGGACCAAATCAGCCCCAGCATTTT.

The chain links TRBV19 to TRBJ1-1; the match to TRBD1 covers 11 bases. Germline loops: CDR1 LNHDA, CDR2 SQIVND (reference sequence). Trimming cost V 2 bases and J 6 bases; bases outside gene matches: 11. The CDR3 consists of 17 residues. The CDR3 nucleotides read TGTGCCAGTAGTATAATTCCGCCGGGACAGGGGGTCGCTGAAGCTTTCTTT. Its translation: CASSIIPPGQGVAEAFF.

The chain carries TRBV3-1 (or the pseudogene TRBV3-2) and TRBJ2-1; D unresolved. This CDR3 is built from 13 residues. Per the germline V gene, CDR1 is LGHDT and CDR2 is YNNKEL (reference sequence). With 5 bases removed from V and 10 bases from J, the gap between germline ends came to 15 bases. For the CDR3, the DNA is TGTGCCAGCAGCTTAGATCCCCATGGGGAGCAGTTCTTC. Protein: CASSLDPHGEQFF.

The chain recombines TRBV4-1 with TRBJ2-6; the D call may be TRBD1 or TRBD2 (5 bases each). Trimming left V 4 bases short and J 0 bases short, with 13 bases between. The CDR3 spans 17 residues. Germline CDR1 and CDR2: MGHRA and YSYEKL. DNA for the CDR3: TGCGCCAGCAGCCCAACCCGAGGGGCCTCTGGGGCCAACGTCCTGACTTTC. As protein: CASSPTRGASGANVLTF.

This clone was recorded once. The chain is built from TRBV9 and TRBJ2-3; D uncertain. Trimming pared 0 bases from V and 8 bases from J, leaving 10 bases between. CDR3 length equals 13 residues. CDR1 and CDR2 (germline): SGDLS, YYNGEE. CDR3 in amino acids: CASSVELFGTQYF. The DNA of the CDR3 is TGTGCCAGCAGCGTAGAACTCTTTGGTACGCAGTATTTT.

V is TRBV9 and J is TRBJ2-2; D gene unclear. V lost 3 bases, J lost 6 bases, and 18 bases lay in between. The CDR3 extends over 16 amino acids. Germline CDR1 is SGDLS and CDR2 is YYNGEE. CDR3: CASSAEIRVDPGELFF. The CDR3 region has the DNA TGTGCCAGCAGCGCGGAGATTAGGGTGGATCCCGGGGAGCTGTTTTTT.

This chain joins TRBV18 and TRBJ2-1; 7 bases align to TRBD2. The length of the CDR3 is 18 residues. J lost 0 bases, V lost 3 bases, and 11 bases had no gene match. In germline, CDR1 is KGHSH, CDR2 LQKENI. CDR3 sequence: CASSPPPAGVTSYNEQFF. The DNA of the CDR3 is TGTGCCAGCTCACCTCCACCGGCGGGGGTTACCTCCTACAATGAGCAGTTCTTC.

The rearrangement uses TRBV18 and TRBJ2-7; D is perhaps TRBD1 or TRBD2 (5 bases each). V was cut by 1 base and J by 0 bases, with 16 bases left in between. The germline V gene encodes CDR1 KGHSH and CDR2 LQKENI. The CDR3 has 17 residues. CDR3 in amino acids: CASSPLVIGAPSYEQYF. CDR3 in DNA: TGTGCCAGCTCACCACTTGTTATCGGGGCCCCCTCCTACGAGCAGTACTTC. The full variable domain, rest sourced from reference TRBV18 and TRBJ2-7, is NAGVMQNPRHLVRRRGQEARLRCSPMKGHSHVYWYRQLPEEGLKFMVYLQKENIIDESGMPKERFSAEFPKEGPSILRIQQVVRGDSAAYFCASSPLVIGAPSYEQYFGPGTRLTVT.

V is TRBV24-1 and J is TRBJ2-5; D is perhaps TRBD2 (6 bases). The CDR3 runs 16 residues. The V gene's germline CDR1 is KGHDR and CDR2 SFDVKD. Trimming took 4 bases from V and 0 from J, leaving 14 bases between them. The CDR3 region has the DNA TGTGCCACCAGTGACACCCGGGGGAGATACCAAGAGACCCAGTACTTC. It codes for CATSDTRGRYQETQYF.

The chain links TRBV3-1 (or the pseudogene TRBV3-2) to TRBJ2-7, with D uncertain. This CDR3 comprises 14 residues. The germline CDR1 and CDR2 sequences are LGHDT and YNNKEL (reference sequence). The ends were cut back, 1 base at V and 3 bases at J, with 10 bases in the middle. In nucleotides, the CDR3 is TGTGCCAGCAGCCAAGTCCCAGCAGACTACGAGCAGTACTTC. Translating it yields CASSQVPADYEQYF.

This clone was seen a single time. V is TRBV5-1 and J is TRBJ2-5; 8 bases align to TRBD2. Germline V gene data show CDR1 as SGHRS and CDR2 as YFSETQ. V trimming: 0 bases; J trimming: 5 bases; junction bases outside the gene matches: 9. This CDR3 has 16 residues. CDR3 nucleotide sequence: TGCGCCAGCAGCTTGGCCTTTGCGGGGGGTGAGGAGACCCAGTACTTC. Translated: CASSLAFAGGEETQYF.

This chain joins TRBV5-1 and TRBJ2-3; tentatively, D is TRBD2 (5 bases). Trimming shortened V by 2 bases and J by 0 bases, and 10 bases separated the two germline ends. The CDR3 sequence is 15 residues long. The germline V gene encodes CDR1 SGHRS and CDR2 YFSETQ. The CDR3 sequence: CASSFGLASTDTQYF. In DNA form, the CDR3 reads TGCGCCAGCAGCTTTGGACTCGCTAGCACAGATACGCAGTATTTT. The whole variable domain, remainder taken from reference TRBV5-1 and TRBJ2-3, is KAGVTQTPRYLIKTRGQQVTLSCSPISGHRSVSWYQQTPGQGLQFLFEYFSETQRNKGNFPGRFSGRQFSNSRSEMNVSTLELGDSALYLCASSFGLASTDTQYFGPGTRLTVL.

The gene calls are TRBV5-1 and TRBJ2-1, with a tentative D call TRBD2 (5 bases). Germline CDR1 SGHRS, CDR2 YFSETQ. This CDR3 has 15 amino acids. V was cut by 0 bases and J by 0 bases, with 7 bases left in between. This chain's CDR3 is CASSLGGSSYNEQFF. DNA for the CDR3: TGCGCCAGCAGCTTGGGAGGGAGCTCCTACAATGAGCAGTTCTTC.

This clone has just a few counts. The chain carries TRBV2 and TRBJ2-7; tentative D call: TRBD1 (7 bases). Germline loops: CDR1 SNHLY, CDR2 FYNNEI. Trimming shortened V by 2 bases and J by 1 base, and 15 bases separated the two germline ends. CDR3 length: 16 residues. The CDR3 here is CASSEPGGGPSYEQYF. In nucleotides, the CDR3 is TGTGCCAGCAGTGAACCCGGAGGGGGCCCTTCCTACGAGCAGTACTTC.